This TCR delta chain was identified during a study of gamma-delta chains in newborns, infants, children. Background on the study: Microbial exposure reportedly drives polyclonal innate γδ T cell expansion after birth.

Per the germline V gene, CDR1 is GEAIGNYY and CDR2 is EKD. With 2 bases removed from V and 5 bases from J, the gap between germline ends came to 17 bases. The CDR3 covers 15 residues. TCRdb re-called the reads with CATT. The sample includes approximately 12,000 delta-chain clones, about 8.6% of them seen just once. Source material: blood. This chain joins TRDV2 and TRDJ1; weak D call: TRDD3 (5 bases). The TCR sequence derives from a child who was a newborn, infant or young child, either healthy, febrile or measles-vaccinated (not recorded which). DNA for the CDR3: TGTGCCTGTGACAAGCTAAATCCTGGGAGAGATAAACTCATCTTT. Amino acids: CACDKLNPGRDKLIF.